Detailed here is one T cell receptor (beta chain). Its specific antigen is unknown. No qualities accompany the bases; no much larger clone lies one base away. Libraries were prepared through the immunoSEQ multiplex PCR assay. For the multiplex PCR, a mixture combining 60 forward primers for TCR Vbeta segments and 13 reverse primers for TCR Jbeta segments was used. The CDR3 region of rearranged TCR beta genes was amplified from genomic DNA by a multiplex PCR assay. The amplified TCR beta libraries were sequenced on the Illumina HiSeq System as 87-base-pair reads. Regarding the original processing steps: Across the roughly 600 repertoires, a later analysis counted 75 million to 90 million unique TCR beta chains, 8.5 million to 12 million of which were shared by at least two donors. Raw reads were error-corrected and collapsed into unique sequences with a nearest-neighbor algorithm that merged closely related sequences to remove PCR and sequencing errors. V, D and J gene segments were assigned by aligning CDR3 sequences to IMGT reference sequences. For a sequence to be retained, at least a six-nucleotide match to both a V gene segment and a J gene segment was required. Rearrangements were called productive when the CDR3 lacked stop codons and stayed in frame with V and J; all others were non-productive. Following IMGT convention, CDR3 was defined as the stretch from the second conserved V-encoded cysteine to the conserved J-encoded phenylalanine. The earlier analysis of 500 to 750 of the donors excluded any sequence lacking an unambiguous match to a single V gene segment. In an earlier analysis of several hundred of the donors, a V segment was called functional when productive rearrangements were above 56.7%, and segregating when the standard deviation between donors exceeded 5%. A statistical classification framework was built to diagnose cytomegalovirus status from the catalog of TCR beta chain sequences. V and J gene assignment, in a later analysis, came from comparing TCR nucleotide sequences with IMGT/GENE-DB human TR gene sequences. Using the TCRdist pipeline, a later analysis assigned CDR3 sequences along with most-parsimonious VDJ recombination scenarios. In a later analysis, each TCR beta chain was defined by its CDR3 amino acid sequence together with its V-gene family, and reads lacking a unique V-gene family were excluded. A later analysis removed 500 to 600 highly shared, low-generation-probability nucleotide sequences to deal with suspected cross-contamination and a sequencing artifact. In a later analysis, a clonal expansion index was calculated for each public chain from normalized within-repertoire ranks of inferred template counts. A later analysis computed generation probabilities with a VDJ recombination model fitted to out-of-frame rearrangements, and checked the results against IGoR. Hypergeometric tests were used in a later analysis to score TCR-TCR, TCR-HLA and TCR-CMV co-occurrence, with a repertoire-size bias correction applied to the TCR pairs. To estimate false discovery rates, a later analysis permuted the HLA or CMV assignments 20 times. In a later analysis, co-occurring TCRs were grouped using DBSCAN, with TCRdist sequence similarity added in when clustering inside HLA-allele-positive subsets. Repertoires with fewer than 30,000 or more than 120,000 public chains were left out of co-occurrence clustering, as were about five repertoires with anomalous nucleotide sharing. TCRdb mirrors the immuneACCESS table, restricted to in-frame sequences. Some clones are absent from its copies; in checked studies, under half trace to an unresolved V gene, and the reason for the others is unknown. V and J calls and clone size are given by that table; D and trimming were obtained from the DNA. The sample yields about 69,000 clones; 65% to 70% were counted once. Of the sample, 12% to 15% falls within the top ten clones.

The cohort comprised fewer than 700 healthy bone marrow donors. All cohort members were sampled while nominally healthy, although unrecorded immune exposures were likely present. The donor was CMV seropositive and belonged to the group of 250 to 300 seropositive cohort members. A peripheral blood sample was collected from each donor, and TCR beta sequencing was performed on peripheral blood mononuclear cells. The Qiagen DNeasy Blood Extraction Kit was used to extract genomic DNA from the blood cell samples. The junction shows trimming of 6 bases on V and 13 bases on J, plus 15 bases between the germline ends. As encoded in the germline V gene, CDR1 is MNHNS while CDR2 is SASEGT. From the cysteine up to the phenylalanine, the CDR3 has a length of 12 residues. Only the CDR3 portion is preserved as DNA: 36 bases, with reading frame beginning at the first base. The data stem from a study of cytomegalovirus exposure and HLA in healthy donors (dated 2017 in TCRdb). In the study overall: An earlier analysis of 550 to 700 of the donors reported roughly 270 Gb of sequence data and roughly 110 million unique TCR beta sequences from about 179 million T cells. About 280 gigabases of sequencing data and 75 million to 85 million unique TCR sequences made up an early release that covered several hundred HLA-typed donors. Of the approximately 400 genotyped donors, approximately 81% were placed in the genetic ancestry cluster associated with self-reported Caucasian donors. The study was designed to test whether signatures of past pathogen exposure could be identified by cataloging public T cell receptors. Using immunosequencing, the study profiled T cell repertoires from some 670 subjects and related those repertoires to cytomegalovirus serostatus. A separate validation cohort of over 95 different subjects was used in addition to the 666-subject first cohort. To predict cytomegalovirus infection status, the study brought together high-throughput TCR immunosequencing, statistical association of individual TCRs with disease status, and machine learning. In a later analysis, previously published TCR beta repertoires from roughly 710 donors were re-analyzed and high-resolution HLA genotyping was added so that TCR occurrence patterns could be studied. Rather than using new phenotypic data, the later analysis identified candidate immune exposures from TCR beta sequences and from how often those sequences occurred across donors. An earlier analysis of nearly 600 of the donors applied high-throughput TCR beta sequencing to assess whether each TCR beta V gene segment acted as functional or pseudogenic. Alongside the repertoire data, information on donor age, sex, ethnicity and CMV serostatus was compiled. A later genetic analysis took genome-wide SNP genotypes for about 65% of the roughly 670 donors and used that subset as a discovery cohort. All discovery cohort repertoires had been generated on a single sequencing platform. Both class I and class II loci were covered by HLA typing, at four-digit resolution. The number of typed donors differed by locus: about 620-630 for A, B, C, DRB1 and DQB1; some 540 for DQA1; approximately 600 for DPA1; and some 450 for DPB1. Because of strong linkage in the cohort, 5 or 6 DR-DQ haplotypes were treated as single units for association and clustering. On average, about 200,000 unique TCR beta nucleotide sequences were sequenced per donor among 398 genotyped donors of the cohort, with approximately 18% of those sequences being non-productive.

The research as a whole found: In a later analysis, TCR association rates were found to vary across HLA loci, with the most associated TCRs seen for DRB1 alleles and the fewest for HLA-C alleles. Specific HLA alleles were associated with some 15,000 TCR beta sequences at a false discovery rate of 0.05 in a later analysis. Because some donors lacked HLA typing at each locus, the association tests relied only on the typed subset. An association between a missense DCLRE1C variant and V-gene and J-gene trimming of TCR beta chains was found in a later genetic analysis and replicated in an independent cohort. In a later genetic analysis, fewer N-insertions in productive TCRs were reported among donors in an Asian-associated ancestry cluster than the roughly 710-donor mean. The cohort was sequenced for TCR beta chains only, and without alpha or paired-chain data the features that could be detected were limited. A later analysis found that HLA-associated TCR beta chains were more clonally expanded and had lower generation probabilities than equally common non-associated chains. The presence/absence analyses assumed that sequencing depth was roughly uniform across donors, and that assumption may not be true. In an earlier analysis of 587 of the donors, most TCR beta V segments were observed in productive rearrangements about 90% or about 30% of the time, broadly matching IMGT annotations. Strong co-occurrence of HLA alleles, especially DR and DQ, made assigning TCR associations to individual alleles difficult. A further reported finding was that TCR beta sequences accurately predicted the HLA-A and HLA-B alleles for most subjects in the first cohort. Most TCR sequences were seen in very few donors, while some public TCRs were found in many individuals. A few of the identified cytomegalovirus-associated TCR beta chains were confirmed in vitro to be specific for cytomegalovirus antigens. Linkage disequilibrium might explain the correlated functional status among segregating V segments, but an unknown experimental factor could not be ruled out. CMV serostatus was the only immune exposure information available for the cohort. A cluster of highly shared sequence variants was judged likely to represent a technical artifact of the sequencing pipeline. Several of the top co-occurrence clusters appeared to be linked to parvovirus B19, influenza, CMV and Epstein-Barr virus, according to a later analysis. Because the 87-base-pair reads could not distinguish some IMGT-functional V segments, including TRBV6-2 and TRBV6-3, those segments were excluded. The authors suggested that the approach could potentially be extended to other disease states and immunological phenotypes. A total of 150 or so TCR beta chains were listed by the study as associated with cytomegalovirus. According to a later analysis, most CMV-associated TCR beta chains appeared to be HLA-restricted, and the HLA associations seemed to be driven largely by CMV exposure. The earlier analysis of 587 of the donors excluded approximately 17 rarely observed V segments, including chromosome 9 orphons, because counts were too low. Cytomegalovirus status was reported to be diagnosed by the classifier with high specificity and sensitivity in both the original and validation cohorts.

The specimen sequenced was PBMCs. The sequence came from a male donor in good health and CMV-seropositive. This chain is built from TRBV6-1 and TRBJ1-4; D gene: possibly TRBD1, on 5 matching bases. The DNA reads as follows: TGTGCCAGCAGCGAGACAAGGGGCGGACTGTTTTTT. It codes for CASSETRGGLFF.